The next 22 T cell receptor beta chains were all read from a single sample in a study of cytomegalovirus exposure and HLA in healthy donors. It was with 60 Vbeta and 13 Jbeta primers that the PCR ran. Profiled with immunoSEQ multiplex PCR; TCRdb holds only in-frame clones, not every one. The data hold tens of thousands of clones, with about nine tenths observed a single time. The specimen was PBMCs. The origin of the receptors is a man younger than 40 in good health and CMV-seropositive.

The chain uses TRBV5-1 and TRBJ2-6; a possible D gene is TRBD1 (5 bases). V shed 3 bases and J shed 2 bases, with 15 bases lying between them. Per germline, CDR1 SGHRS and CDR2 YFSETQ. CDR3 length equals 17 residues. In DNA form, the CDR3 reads TGCGCCAGCAGCTCTCTCCCGACAGTGGCTGGGGCCAACGTCCTGACTTTC. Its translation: CASSSLPTVAGANVLTF. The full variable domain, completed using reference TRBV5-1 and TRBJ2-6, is KAGVTQTPRYLIKTRGQQVTLSCSPISGHRSVSWYQQTPGQGLQFLFEYFSETQRNKGNFPGRFSGRQFSNSRSEMNVSTLELGDSALYLCASSSLPTVAGANVLTFGAGSRLTVL.

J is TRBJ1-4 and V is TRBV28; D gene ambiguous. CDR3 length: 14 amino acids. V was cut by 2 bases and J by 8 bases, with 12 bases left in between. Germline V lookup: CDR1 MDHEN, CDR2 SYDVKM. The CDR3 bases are TGTGCCAGCAGTTTAGGCCGGGGTGGGGAAAAACTGTTTTTT. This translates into CASSLGRGGEKLFF.

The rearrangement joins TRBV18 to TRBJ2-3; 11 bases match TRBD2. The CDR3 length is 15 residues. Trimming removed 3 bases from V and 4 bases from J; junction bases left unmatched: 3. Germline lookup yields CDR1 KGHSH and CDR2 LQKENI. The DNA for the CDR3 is TGTGCCAGCTCACCTGGGACTAGCGGAGCAGATACGCAGTATTTT. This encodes CASSPGTSGADTQYF. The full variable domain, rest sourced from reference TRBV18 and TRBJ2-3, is NAGVMQNPRHLVRRRGQEARLRCSPMKGHSHVYWYRQLPEEGLKFMVYLQKENIIDESGMPKERFSAEFPKEGPSILRIQQVVRGDSAAYFCASSPGTSGADTQYFGPGTRLTVL.

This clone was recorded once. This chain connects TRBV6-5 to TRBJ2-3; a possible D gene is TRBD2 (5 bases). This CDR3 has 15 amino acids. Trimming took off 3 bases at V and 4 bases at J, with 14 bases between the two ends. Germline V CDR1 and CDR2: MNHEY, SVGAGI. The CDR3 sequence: CASSYEGRVADTQYF. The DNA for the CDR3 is TGTGCCAGCAGTTATGAGGGTAGGGTCGCAGATACGCAGTATTTT.

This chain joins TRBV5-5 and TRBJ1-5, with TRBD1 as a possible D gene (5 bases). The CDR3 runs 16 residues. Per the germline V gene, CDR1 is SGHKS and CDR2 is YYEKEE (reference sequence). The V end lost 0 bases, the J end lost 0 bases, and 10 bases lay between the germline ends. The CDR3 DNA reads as TGTGCCAGCAGCTTGGTGTTAGGGGCTAGCAATCAGCCCCAGCATTTT. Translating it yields CASSLVLGASNQPQHF.

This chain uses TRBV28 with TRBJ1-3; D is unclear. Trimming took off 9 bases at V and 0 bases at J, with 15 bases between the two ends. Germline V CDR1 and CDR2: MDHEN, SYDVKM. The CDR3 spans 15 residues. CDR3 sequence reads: CASHYSSASGNTIYF. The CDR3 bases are TGTGCCAGTCACTATTCTTCAGCCTCTGGAAACACCATATATTTT.

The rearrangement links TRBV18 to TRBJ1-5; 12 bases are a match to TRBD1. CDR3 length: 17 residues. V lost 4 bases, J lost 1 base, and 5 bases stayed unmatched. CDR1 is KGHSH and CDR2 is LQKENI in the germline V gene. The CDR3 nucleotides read TGTGCCAGCTCACTGGGACAGGGGGCAGACAGCAATCAGCCCCAGCATTTT. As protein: CASSLGQGADSNQPQHF.

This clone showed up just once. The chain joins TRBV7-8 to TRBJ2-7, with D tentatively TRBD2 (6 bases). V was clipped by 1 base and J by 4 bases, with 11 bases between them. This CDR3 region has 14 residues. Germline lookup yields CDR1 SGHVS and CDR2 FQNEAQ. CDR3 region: CASSLGTKGYEQYF. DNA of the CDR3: TGTGCCAGCAGCTTAGGGACTAAAGGGTACGAGCAGTACTTC.

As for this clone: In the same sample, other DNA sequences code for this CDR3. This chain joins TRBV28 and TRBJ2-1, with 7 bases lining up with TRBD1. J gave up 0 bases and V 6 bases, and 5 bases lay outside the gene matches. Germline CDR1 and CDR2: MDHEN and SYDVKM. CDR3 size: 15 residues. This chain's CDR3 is CASSRGGDSYNEQFF. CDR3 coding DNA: TGTGCCAGCAGCCGAGGGGGCGACTCCTACAATGAGCAGTTCTTC.

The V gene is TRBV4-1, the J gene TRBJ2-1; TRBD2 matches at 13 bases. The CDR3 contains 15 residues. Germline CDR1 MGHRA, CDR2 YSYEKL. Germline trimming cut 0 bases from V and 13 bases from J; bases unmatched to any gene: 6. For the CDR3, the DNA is TGCGCCAGCAGCCAAGATTGGACTAGCGGGAGATCACAGTTCTTC. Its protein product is CASSQDWTSGRSQFF.

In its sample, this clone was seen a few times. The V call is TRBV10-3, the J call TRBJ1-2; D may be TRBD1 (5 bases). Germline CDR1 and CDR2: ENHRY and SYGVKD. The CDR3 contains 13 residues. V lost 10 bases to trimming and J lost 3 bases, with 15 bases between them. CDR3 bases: TGTGCCACCGAACGGGACTCTGACTATGGCTACACCTTC. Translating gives CATERDSDYGYTF.

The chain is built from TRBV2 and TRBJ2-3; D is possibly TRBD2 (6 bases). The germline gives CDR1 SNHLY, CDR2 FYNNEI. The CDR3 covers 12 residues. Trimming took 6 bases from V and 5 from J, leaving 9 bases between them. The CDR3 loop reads CASSYSGDTQYF. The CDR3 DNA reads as TGTGCCAGCAGCTATAGCGGAGATACGCAGTATTTT.

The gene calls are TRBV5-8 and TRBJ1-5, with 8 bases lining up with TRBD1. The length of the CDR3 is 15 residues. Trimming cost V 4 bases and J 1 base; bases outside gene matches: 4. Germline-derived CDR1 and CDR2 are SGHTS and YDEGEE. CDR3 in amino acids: CASSPSGGSNQPQHF. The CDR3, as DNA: TGTGCCAGCAGCCCTTCAGGGGGCAGCAATCAGCCCCAGCATTTT.

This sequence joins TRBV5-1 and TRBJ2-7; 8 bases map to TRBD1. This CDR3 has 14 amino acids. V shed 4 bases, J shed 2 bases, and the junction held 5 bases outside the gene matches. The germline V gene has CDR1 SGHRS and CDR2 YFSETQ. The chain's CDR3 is CASSPGTGTYEQYF. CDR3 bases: TGCGCCAGCAGCCCAGGGACAGGAACCTACGAGCAGTACTTC. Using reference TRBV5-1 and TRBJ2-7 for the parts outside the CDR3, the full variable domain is KAGVTQTPRYLIKTRGQQVTLSCSPISGHRSVSWYQQTPGQGLQFLFEYFSETQRNKGNFPGRFSGRQFSNSRSEMNVSTLELGDSALYLCASSPGTGTYEQYFGPGTRLTVT.

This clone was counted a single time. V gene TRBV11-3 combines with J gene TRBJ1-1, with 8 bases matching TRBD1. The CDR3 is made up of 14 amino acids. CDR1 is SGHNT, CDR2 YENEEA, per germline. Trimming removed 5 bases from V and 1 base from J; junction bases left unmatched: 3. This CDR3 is CASSPGQGNTEAFF. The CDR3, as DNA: TGTGCCAGCAGCCCTGGACAGGGGAACACTGAAGCTTTCTTT. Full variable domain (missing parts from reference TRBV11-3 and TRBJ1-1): EAGVVQSPRYKIIEKKQPVAFWCNPISGHNTLYWYLQNLGQGPELLIRYENEEAVDDSQLPKDRFSAERLKGVDSTLKIQPAELGDSAVYLCASSPGQGNTEAFFGQGTRLTVV.

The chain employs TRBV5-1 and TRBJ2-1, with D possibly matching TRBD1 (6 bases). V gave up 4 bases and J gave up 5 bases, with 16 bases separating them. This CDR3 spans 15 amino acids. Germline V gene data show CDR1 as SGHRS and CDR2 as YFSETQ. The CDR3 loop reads CASSQEQGGHNEQFF. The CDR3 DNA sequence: TGCGCCAGCAGCCAAGAGCAAGGGGGACACAATGAGCAGTTCTTC.

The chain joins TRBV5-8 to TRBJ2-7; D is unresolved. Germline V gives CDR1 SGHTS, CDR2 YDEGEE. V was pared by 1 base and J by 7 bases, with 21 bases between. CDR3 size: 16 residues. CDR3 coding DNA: TGTGCCAGCAGCTTGAGGCGTCTAGTCGGTCCCTGGGAGCAGTACTTC. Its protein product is CASSLRRLVGPWEQYF.

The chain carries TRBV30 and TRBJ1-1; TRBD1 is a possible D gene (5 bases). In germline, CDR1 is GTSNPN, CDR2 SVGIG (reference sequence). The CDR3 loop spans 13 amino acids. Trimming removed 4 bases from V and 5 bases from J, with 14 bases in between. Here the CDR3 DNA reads TGTGCCTGGACTCGACAGTTTAGTACTGAAGCTTTCTTT. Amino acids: CAWTRQFSTEAFF. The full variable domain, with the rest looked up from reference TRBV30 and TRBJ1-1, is SQTIHQWPATLVQPVGSPLSLECTVEGTSNPNLYWYRQAAGRGLQLLFYSVGIGQISSEVPQNLSASRPQDRQFILSSKKLLLSDSGFYLCAWTRQFSTEAFFGQGTRLTVV.

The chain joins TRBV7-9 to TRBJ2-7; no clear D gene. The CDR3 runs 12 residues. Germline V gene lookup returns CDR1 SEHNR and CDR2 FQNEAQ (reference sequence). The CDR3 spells CSVPGRAYEQYF. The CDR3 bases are TGTTCCGTCCCAGGCAGAGCCTACGAGCAGTACTTC. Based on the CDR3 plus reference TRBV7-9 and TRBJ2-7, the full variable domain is DTGVSQNPRHKITKRGQNVTFRCDPISEHNRLYWYRQTLGQGPEFLTYFQNEAQLEKSRLLSDRFSAERPKGSFSTLEIQRTEQGDSAMYLCSVPGRAYEQYFGPGTRLTVT.

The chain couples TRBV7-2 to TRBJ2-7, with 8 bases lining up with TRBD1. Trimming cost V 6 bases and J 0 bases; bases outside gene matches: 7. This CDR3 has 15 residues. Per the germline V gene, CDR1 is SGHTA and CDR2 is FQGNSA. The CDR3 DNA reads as TGTGCCAGCAGATTCCGGGACAGGAGCTCCTACGAGCAGTACTTC. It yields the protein CASRFRDRSSYEQYF.

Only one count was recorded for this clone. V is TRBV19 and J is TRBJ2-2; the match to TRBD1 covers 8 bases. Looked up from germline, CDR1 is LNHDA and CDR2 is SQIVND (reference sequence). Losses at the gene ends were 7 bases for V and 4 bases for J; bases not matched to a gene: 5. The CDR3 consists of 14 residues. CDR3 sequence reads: CASTRTGTTGELFF. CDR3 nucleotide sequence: TGTGCCAGTACCCGGACAGGGACCACCGGGGAGCTGTTTTTT.

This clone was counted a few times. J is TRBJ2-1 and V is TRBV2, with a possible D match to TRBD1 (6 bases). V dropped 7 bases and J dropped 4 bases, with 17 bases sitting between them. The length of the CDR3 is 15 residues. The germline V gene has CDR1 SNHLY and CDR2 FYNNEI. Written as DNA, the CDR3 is TGTGCCAGCACTAGACAGGTCCTTTCTTACAATGAGCAGTTCTTC. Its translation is CASTRQVLSYNEQFF.